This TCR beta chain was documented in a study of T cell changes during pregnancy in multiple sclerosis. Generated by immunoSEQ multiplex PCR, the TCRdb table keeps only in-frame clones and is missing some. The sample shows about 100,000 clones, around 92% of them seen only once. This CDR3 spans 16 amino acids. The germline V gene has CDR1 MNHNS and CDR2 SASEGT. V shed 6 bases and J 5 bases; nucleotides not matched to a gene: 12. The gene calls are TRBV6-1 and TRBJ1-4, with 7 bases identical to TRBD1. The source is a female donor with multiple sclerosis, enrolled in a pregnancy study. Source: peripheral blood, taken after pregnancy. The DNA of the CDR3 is TGTGCCAGCAGAGAAACCGGGACAGCGCAAAATGAAAAACTGTTTTTT. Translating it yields CASRETGTAQNEKLFF.